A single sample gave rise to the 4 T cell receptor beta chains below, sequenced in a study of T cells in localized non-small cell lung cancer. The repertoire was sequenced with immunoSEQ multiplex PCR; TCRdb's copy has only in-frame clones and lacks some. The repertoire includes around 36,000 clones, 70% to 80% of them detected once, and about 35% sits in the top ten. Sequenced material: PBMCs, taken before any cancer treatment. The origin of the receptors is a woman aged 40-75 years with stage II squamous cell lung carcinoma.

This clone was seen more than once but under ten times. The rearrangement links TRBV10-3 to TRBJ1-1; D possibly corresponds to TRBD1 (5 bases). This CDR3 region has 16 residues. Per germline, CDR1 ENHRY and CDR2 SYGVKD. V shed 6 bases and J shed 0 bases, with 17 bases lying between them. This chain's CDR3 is CAISEHATEMNTEAFF. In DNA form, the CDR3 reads TGTGCCATCAGCGAACATGCGACAGAGATGAACACTGAAGCTTTCTTT.

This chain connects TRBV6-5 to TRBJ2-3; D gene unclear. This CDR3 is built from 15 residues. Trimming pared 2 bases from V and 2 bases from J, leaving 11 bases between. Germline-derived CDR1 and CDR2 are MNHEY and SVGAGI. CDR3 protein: CASSYTQVPTDTQYF. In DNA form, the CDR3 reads TGTGCCAGCAGTTACACCCAGGTACCCACAGATACGCAGTATTTT.

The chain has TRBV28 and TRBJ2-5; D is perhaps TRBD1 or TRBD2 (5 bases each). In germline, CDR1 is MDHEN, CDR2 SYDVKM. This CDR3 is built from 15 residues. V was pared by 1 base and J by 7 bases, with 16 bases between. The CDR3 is CASSLSGTAEGTQYF. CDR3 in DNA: TGTGCCAGCAGTTTATCGGGGACGGCCGAAGGGACCCAGTACTTC.

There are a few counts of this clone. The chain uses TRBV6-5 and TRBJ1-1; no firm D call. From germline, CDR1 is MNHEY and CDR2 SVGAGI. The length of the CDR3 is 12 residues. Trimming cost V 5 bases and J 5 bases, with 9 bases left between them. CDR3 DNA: TGTGCCAGCAGTGGTTCAAAGACTGAAGCTTTCTTT. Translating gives CASSGSKTEAFF.